This TCR beta chain appears in the sequencing data of a study of T cells after posttransplantation cyclophosphamide. Germline values: CDR1 LGHNA, CDR2 YSLEER. V gave up 1 base and J gave up 4 bases, with 13 bases separating them. CDR3 size: 15 residues. A marrow graft followed busulfan-fludarabine conditioning, with cyclophosphamide on days +3 and +4. Some clones are missing from TCRdb's copy, which holds only in-frame ones; the method was immunoSEQ multiplex PCR. In the table there are about 22,000 clones, around 85% of which are singletons. Notes on the study in general: Donor-recipient repertoire similarity was low at 1-2 months, rising over year one. Blood and skin or GI T cell repertoires showed limited TRB overlap.

On this clone: Its antigen is as yet unknown.

This sample comprised PBMCs, obtained after allogeneic stem cell transplant with posttransplant cyclophosphamide. The origin of this receptor is a female patient between 30 and 39 years old who received an allogeneic stem cell transplant from an unrelated donor, was CMV-positive, and had no GVHD. Some T cells may be the graft donor's. V usage is TRBV4-3 and J usage is TRBJ1-2; possible D gene TRBD1, 5 bases. The CDR3 is CASSQAGGGGYGYTF. DNA for the CDR3: TGCGCCAGCAGCCAAGCTGGAGGCGGGGGCTATGGCTACACCTTC.